This TCR beta chain was captured by sequencing in a study of blood T cell repertoires in COVID-19. Turning to the study itself: Material from acute and convalescent COVID-19 was sourced from the United States, Italy and Spain. The analysed material was cDNA or gDNA that came from T cells, B-cell-depleted T cells, or PBMCs.

V was cut by 2 bases and J by 8 bases, with 21 bases left in between. CDR1 is SGHTA, CDR2 FQGTGA, per germline. This CDR3 has 16 amino acids. In the original workflow: It was from reference gene primer amplification that nucleated cell counts were estimated. Data came from immunoSEQ multiplex PCR; TCRdb stores just in-frame clones and leaves some out. V, J and clone size are taken as reported in that table, and D and trimming were inferred from the DNA itself. The data hold around 200,000 clones, with approximately 85% observed a single time. The genes are TRBV7-3 and TRBJ1-2; D call uncertain. Sequenced material: peripheral blood. The receptor was derived from a woman aged 80 or older with acute or convalescent COVID-19. This chain's CDR3 is CASSLGPGGKAIGYTF. DNA of the CDR3: TGTGCCAGCAGCTTAGGCCCTGGAGGGAAGGCCATCGGCTACACCTTC.